These 24 T cell receptor beta chains originate from one sample sequenced in a study of T cell responses to AZD1222 COVID-19 vaccine. Profiled with immunoSEQ multiplex PCR; TCRdb holds only in-frame clones, not every one. Of roughly 130,000 clones in the sample, 85% to 90% were seen once. The specimen was peripheral blood, collected on day 0 of AZD1222 vaccination. The receptors were gathered from an adult in good health.

The CDR3 spells CASSLLAGKETQYF. The CDR3 DNA follows: TGTGCCAGCAGCTTACTAGCGGGGAAAGAGACCCAGTACTTC. The chain recombines TRBV11-2 with TRBJ2-5, with 9 bases fitting TRBD2. The CDR3 contains 14 residues. CDR1 and CDR2 from the germline V gene are SGHAT and FQNNGV. V trimming: 2 bases; J trimming: 3 bases; junction bases outside the gene matches: 1.

The rearrangement joins TRBV5-1 to TRBJ2-1, with 9 bases lining up with TRBD2. V lost 4 bases to trimming and J lost 11 bases; unmatched junction nucleotides: 7. The V gene's germline CDR1 is SGHRS and CDR2 YFSETQ. The CDR3 is made up of 13 amino acids. The CDR3 protein is CASSNIAGVKQFF. In DNA form, the CDR3 reads TGCGCCAGCAGCAACATAGCGGGGGTAAAGCAGTTCTTC.

The chain employs TRBV30 and TRBJ1-3, with D uncertain. Germline V gives CDR1 GTSNPN, CDR2 SVGIG (reference sequence). V lost 4 bases and J lost 0, with 7 bases in between. The CDR3 consists of 13 residues. The CDR3 is CAWTRDSGNTIYF. In DNA, the CDR3 is TGTGCCTGGACTAGGGACTCTGGAAACACCATATATTTT.

The chain employs TRBV18 and TRBJ1-5; no clear D gene. The V end was cut by 8 bases, the J end by 1 base, with 12 bases between. The germline V gene encodes CDR1 KGHSH and CDR2 LQKENI. CDR3 length: 14 amino acids. This chain's CDR3 is CASPSIPSNQPQHF. CDR3 in DNA: TGTGCCAGCCCCTCAATCCCGAGCAATCAGCCCCAGCATTTT.

The rearrangement links TRBV29-1 to TRBJ1-4; a weak D match, TRBD1 (5 bases). Germline V CDR1 and CDR2: SQVTM, ANQGSEA. CDR3 length: 12 residues. V gave up 4 bases and J gave up 5 bases, with 8 bases separating them. The chain's CDR3 is CSVGGGNEKLFF. CDR3 DNA sequence: TGCAGCGTTGGCGGGGGGAATGAAAAACTGTTTTTT.

The chain recombines TRBV7-3 with TRBJ1-1; D uncertain. Looked up from germline, CDR1 is SGHTA and CDR2 is FQGTGA. The V end lost 5 bases, the J end lost 4 bases, and 17 bases lay between the germline ends. CDR3 length: 15 amino acids. The CDR3 is CASSPNPGGRTEAFF. The DNA of the CDR3 is TGTGCCAGCAGCCCTAACCCCGGAGGTCGCACTGAAGCTTTCTTT.

This clone appeared a single time. Other nucleotide sequences from this sample produce the same CDR3. The chain has TRBV5-1 and TRBJ2-3, with 8 bases identical to TRBD2. The junction had 2 bases not matched to a gene; V was cut back by 4 bases and J by 1 base. The CDR3 totals 14 residues. Germline V gives CDR1 SGHRS, CDR2 YFSETQ. CDR3 bases: TGCGCCAGCAGCCCCGGGGGGGGCACAGATACGCAGTATTTT. Translation gives CASSPGGGTDTQYF.

The chain couples TRBV24-1 to TRBJ2-3; 9 nucleotides align to TRBD1. CDR1 is KGHDR and CDR2 is SFDVKD in the germline V gene. With V trimmed by 2 bases and J by 8 bases, 7 bases remained unmatched. The CDR3 has 15 amino acids. CDR3 bases: TGTGCCACCAGTGATTACCTCCGGGACAGGGCTACGCAGTATTTT. Its protein is CATSDYLRDRATQYF.

V and J are TRBV20-1 and TRBJ1-5; D might be TRBD1 (6 bases). Germline-derived CDR1 and CDR2 are DFQATT and SNEGSKA (reference sequence). This CDR3 region has 15 residues. Deletions cut 3 bases from V and 5 bases from J, with 17 bases between. Here the CDR3 DNA reads TGCAGTGCTAGTCCCGGGACACAGTCTTATCAGCCCCAGCATTTT. It specifies CSASPGTQSYQPQHF.

The J gene is TRBJ2-3, the V gene TRBV19; 7 bases fit TRBD1. The CDR3 runs 17 residues. Trimming took 0 bases from V and 3 from J; bases not matched to a gene: 9. CDR1 and CDR2 from the germline V gene are LNHDA and SQIVND (reference sequence). In DNA form, the CDR3 reads TGTGCCAGTAGTATAGACCTCGACAGGGTCTTGACAGATACGCAGTATTTT. This sequence encodes CASSIDLDRVLTDTQYF.

The rearrangement links TRBV12-3 or TRBV12-4 to TRBJ2-1; D gene uncertain. The CDR3 length is 13 residues. Deletions cut 7 bases from V and 8 bases from J, with 15 bases between. The CDR3 region has the DNA TGTGCCAGCATTCGGCTAGGGTCCGATGAGCAGTTCTTC. Amino acids: CASIRLGSDEQFF.

The rearrangement uses TRBV27 and TRBJ1-6; TRBD1 matches 8 bases. The V gene end was trimmed by 3 bases and the J gene end by 10 bases; junction bases not matched to a gene: 5. Germline values: CDR1 MNHEY, CDR2 SMNVEV (reference sequence). CDR3 size: 14 residues. The CDR3, as DNA: TGTGCCAGCAGTTTCCCCGGGACAGGCTCACCCCTCCACTTT. Translated, it gives CASSFPGTGSPLHF.

The chain recombines TRBV7-6 with TRBJ1-2, with 9 nucleotides matching TRBD1. The ends lost 0 bases at V and 8 bases at J; junction bases unmatched: 7. The CDR3 totals 15 residues. Germline lookup yields CDR1 SGHVS and CDR2 FNYEAQ. CDR3: CASSLAPGQGEGYTF. The CDR3 nucleotides are TGTGCCAGCAGCTTAGCGCCGGGACAGGGTGAGGGCTACACCTTC. The full variable domain, rest sourced from reference TRBV7-6 and TRBJ1-2, is GAGVSQSPRYKVTKRGQDVALRCDPISGHVSLYWYRQALGQGPEFLTYFNYEAQQDKSGLPNDRFSAERPEGSISTLTIQRTEQRDSAMYRCASSLAPGQGEGYTFGSGTRLTVV.

This chain uses TRBV6-1 with TRBJ2-7; 7 bases are a match to TRBD2. Trimming removed 3 bases from V and 3 bases from J; junction bases left unmatched: 11. In germline, CDR1 is MNHNS, CDR2 SASEGT. The CDR3 consists of 16 residues. The CDR3 here is CASSESGREGRYEQYF. The CDR3 DNA is TGTGCCAGCAGTGAGTCAGGAAGGGAGGGCCGCTACGAGCAGTACTTC.

This clone was detected only once. The V gene is TRBV4-3, the J gene TRBJ2-1; 11 positions agree with TRBD2. Germline-derived CDR1 and CDR2 are LGHNA and YSLEER. There are 16 residues in the CDR3. Germline trimming cut 4 bases from V and 8 bases from J; bases unmatched to any gene: 10. Here the CDR3 reads CASSLLSGGAYDEQFF. CDR3 DNA sequence: TGCGCCAGCAGCCTCCTTAGCGGGGGGGCTTACGATGAGCAGTTCTTC.

The rearrangement uses TRBV5-1 and TRBJ2-2; 11 nucleotides align to TRBD2. Per the germline V gene, CDR1 is SGHRS and CDR2 is YFSETQ. The CDR3 contains 16 residues. Losses at the gene ends were 6 bases for V and 5 bases for J; bases not matched to a gene: 9. Written as DNA, the CDR3 is TGCGCCAGCACCCCTAGCGGGGGGCGTAGGACCGGGGAGCTGTTTTTT. Translated: CASTPSGGRRTGELFF. Full variable domain (outside the CDR3, taken from reference TRBV5-1 and TRBJ2-2): KAGVTQTPRYLIKTRGQQVTLSCSPISGHRSVSWYQQTPGQGLQFLFEYFSETQRNKGNFPGRFSGRQFSNSRSEMNVSTLELGDSALYLCASTPSGGRRTGELFFGEGSRLTVL.

The rearrangement joins TRBV7-2 to TRBJ1-2; 10 bases match TRBD1. Germline V gene data show CDR1 as SGHTA and CDR2 as FQGNSA. V was clipped by 5 bases and J by 7 bases; unmatched bases: 7. The CDR3 has 14 residues. The CDR3 loop reads CASSQGQGPLGYTF. The DNA of the CDR3 is TGTGCCAGCAGCCAGGGACAGGGGCCCCTTGGCTACACCTTC.

This chain joins TRBV7-3 and TRBJ2-3, with 11 bases that match TRBD2. Germline V gives CDR1 SGHTA, CDR2 FQGTGA. V shed 5 bases, J shed 2 bases, and the junction held 6 bases outside the gene matches. The CDR3 extends over 16 amino acids. CDR3 DNA: TGTGCCAGCAGCAAGGGGGGACTAGCGGTCACAGATACGCAGTATTTT. Amino acids: CASSKGGLAVTDTQYF. The variable domain in full, completed from reference TRBV7-3 and TRBJ2-3, reads GAGVSQTPSNKVTEKGKYVELRCDPISGHTALYWYRQSLGQGPEFLIYFQGTGAADDSGLPNDRFFAVRPEGSVSTLKIQRTERGDSAVYLCASSKGGLAVTDTQYFGPGTRLTVL.

This chain uses TRBV9 with TRBJ2-1; D is possibly TRBD1 or TRBD2 (5 bases each). Germline CDR1 reads SGDLS; CDR2 reads YYNGEE. The CDR3 is 16 amino acids. Trimming shortened V by 4 bases and J by 5 bases, and 19 bases separated the two germline ends. CDR3 region: CASSLDAGTADNEQFF. The CDR3 coding sequence is TGTGCCAGCAGCTTGGATGCCGGGACCGCTGACAATGAGCAGTTCTTC.

This rearrangement joins TRBV2 to TRBJ1-1; no firm D call. This CDR3 has 13 residues. In germline, CDR1 is SNHLY, CDR2 FYNNEI. Trimming pared 6 bases from V and 1 base from J, leaving 9 bases between. CDR3 nucleotide sequence: TGTGCCAGCAGGGGAGAAGGGAACACTGAAGCTTTCTTT. Translated, it gives CASRGEGNTEAFF. Full variable domain (outside the CDR3, taken from reference TRBV2 and TRBJ1-1): EPEVTQTPSHQVTQMGQEVILRCVPISNHLYFYWYRQILGQKVEFLVSFYNNEISEKSEIFDDQFSVERPDGSNFTLKIRSTKLEDSAMYFCASRGEGNTEAFFGQGTRLTVV.

The chain recombines TRBV30 with TRBJ1-2, with 9 bases aligning to TRBD1. Trimming at V came to 0 bases and at J to 3 bases, leaving 5 bases not matched to a gene. The germline V gene has CDR1 GTSNPN and CDR2 SVGIG (reference sequence). The CDR3 is 15 amino acids. The CDR3 bases are TGTGCCTGGAGTGTAATAGGACAGGGGTACTATGGCTACACCTTC. This gives the protein CAWSVIGQGYYGYTF.

CDR3 coding DNA: TGTGCCAGCAGCCAAGAACGAGCGGGAGATACGCAGTATTTT. Translated, it gives CASSQERAGDTQYF. The V call is TRBV4-2, the J call TRBJ2-3, with D possibly matching TRBD2 (6 bases). The CDR3 runs 14 residues. V was clipped by 0 bases and J by 5 bases, with 9 bases between them. Germline V gene data show CDR1 as LGHNA and CDR2 as YNFKEQ.

The CDR3 DNA reads as TGTGCCACCAGCAGAGATCGGGCAGGGATGGACACCATATATTTT. Translated, it gives CATSRDRAGMDTIYF. The V call is TRBV15, the J call TRBJ1-3; D might be TRBD1 (5 bases). This CDR3 has 15 residues. V gave up 0 bases and J gave up 8 bases, with 14 bases separating them. Germline V gene lookup returns CDR1 LNHNV and CDR2 YYDKDF (reference sequence).

This chain joins TRBV3-1 (or the pseudogene TRBV3-2) and TRBJ2-5; no clear D. The germline V gene encodes CDR1 LGHDT and CDR2 YNNKEL (reference sequence). CDR3 length: 13 residues. Trimming removed 4 bases at V and 3 bases at J, with 9 bases between. The CDR3 region has the DNA TGTGCCAGCAGCCCACCATTGGAAGAGACCCAGTACTTC. It yields the protein CASSPPLEETQYF.